One and the same sample provided the 30 T cell receptor beta chains below, sequenced in a study of blood T cell repertoires in COVID-19. Clones were read by immunoSEQ multiplex PCR, and TCRdb kept only the in-frame ones, dropping some. The sample includes some 150,000 clones, roughly 87% seen only once; the top ten take 4% to 5%. The specimen was peripheral blood. These receptors came from a woman aged 60-75 years with active or convalescent COVID-19.

This clone was detected only a few times. The chain couples TRBV30 to TRBJ2-7; no clear D gene. CDR1 is GTSNPN, CDR2 SVGIG, per germline (reference sequence). V shed 7 bases and J shed 0 bases, with 19 bases lying between them. CDR3 length: 15 residues. CDR3 bases: TGTGCCTTCCGCCCCGGCCAGCCGGGCTCCTACGAGCAGTACTTC. Its translation: CAFRPGQPGSYEQYF.

The genes are TRBV7-2 and TRBJ1-2; no clear D gene. Germline CDR1 is SGHTA and CDR2 is FQGNSA. This CDR3 has 14 amino acids. V lost 0 bases to trimming and J lost 3 bases, with 8 bases between them. The CDR3 DNA reads TGTGCCAGCAGCTTAGCCCCCGGGGACTATGGCTACACCTTC. Amino acid sequence: CASSLAPGDYGYTF. Looking up the rest from reference TRBV7-2 and TRBJ1-2 gives the full variable domain: GAGVSQSPSNKVTEKGKDVELRCDPISGHTALYWYRQSLGQGLEFLIYFQGNSAPDKSGLPSDRFSAERTGGSVSTLTIQRTQQEDSAVYLCASSLAPGDYGYTFGSGTRLTVV.

This chain links TRBV4-1 with TRBJ1-5; 8 bases fit TRBD1. The CDR3 loop spans 15 amino acids. V lost 0 bases and J lost 5; bases outside the gene matches: 3. Per germline, CDR1 MGHRA and CDR2 YSYEKL. As DNA, the CDR3 is TGCGCCAGCAGCCAAGAAGTGACAGGGGATCAGCCCCAGCATTTT. Protein product: CASSQEVTGDQPQHF.

The chain joins TRBV6-7 to TRBJ2-5; D perhaps matches TRBD1 (5 bases). TRBV6-7 is recorded as an ORF, its role being uncertain. The CDR3 contains 14 residues. With 6 bases removed from V and 2 bases from J, the gap between germline ends came to 13 bases. The CDR3 bases are TGTGCCAGCAGCCTAACCACAGGACAAGAGACCCAGTACTTC. It encodes CASSLTTGQETQYF.

The chain links TRBV4-3 to TRBJ1-2, with 8 bases aligning to TRBD1. This CDR3 comprises 19 residues. V lost 0 bases, J lost 4 bases, and 16 bases stayed unmatched. Per the germline V gene, CDR1 is LGHNA and CDR2 is YSLEER. CDR3 DNA sequence: TGCGCCAGCAGCCAAGAGTCTCCGGGACAGGCAAACCTACTCTATGGCTACACCTTC. Translation: CASSQESPGQANLLYGYTF.

The chain couples TRBV19 to TRBJ1-2; D may be TRBD1 (5 bases). This CDR3 is 14 amino acids long. The V end was cut by 3 bases, the J end by 3 bases, with 11 bases between. Germline V gene sequence: CDR1 LNHDA, CDR2 SQIVND (reference sequence). For the CDR3, the DNA is TGTGCCAGTAGTATCGGCAGGGCCGACTATGGCTACACCTTC. Translated: CASSIGRADYGYTF.

V usage is TRBV7-9 and J usage is TRBJ1-1; TRBD1 might be the D (5 bases). The V gene lost 2 bases and the J gene lost 3 bases, with 10 bases spanning the gap. The CDR3 runs 14 residues. The germline gives CDR1 SEHNR, CDR2 FQNEAQ (reference sequence). CDR3 region: CASSLQGQDTEAFF. The CDR3 DNA sequence: TGTGCCAGCAGCTTACAGGGCCAGGACACTGAAGCTTTCTTT.

This clone was observed a single time. CDR3 sequence: CASSLAKDRGNFF. The CDR3, as DNA: TGTGCCAGCAGCTTAGCGAAGGACAGGGGTAATTTCTTT. The V call is TRBV7-2, the J call TRBJ1-1, with 9 nucleotides matching TRBD1. CDR3 length: 13 amino acids. J was trimmed by 13 bases and V by 0 bases; bases with no gene match: 6. Per germline, CDR1 SGHTA and CDR2 FQGNSA.

This chain uses TRBV6-5 with TRBJ1-2, with TRBD1 matching over 7 bases. Trimming took 5 bases from V and 7 from J; bases not matched to a gene: 10. The CDR3 is 14 amino acids. Germline loops: CDR1 MNHEY, CDR2 SVGAGI. The CDR3 is CASSPHDRALGYTF. In DNA form, the CDR3 reads TGTGCCAGCAGTCCTCATGACAGGGCTCTTGGCTACACCTTC.

The chain couples TRBV7-9 to TRBJ1-2; TRBD1 agrees at 7 bases. J gave up 7 bases and V 1 base, and 6 bases lay outside the gene matches. Germline V gene sequence: CDR1 SEHNR, CDR2 FQNEAQ (reference sequence). CDR3 size: 14 residues. CDR3 region: CASSLDEGAAGYTF. CDR3 nucleotides: TGTGCCAGCAGCTTAGATGAGGGGGCGGCTGGCTACACCTTC.

J is TRBJ1-1 and V is TRBV18, with D hard to call. The CDR3 is 14 residues long. The germline gives CDR1 KGHSH, CDR2 LQKENI. V lost 2 bases, J lost 4 bases, and 11 bases lay in between. The CDR3 DNA reads as TGTGCCAGCTCACCAATGGGTTCGGGCACTGAAGCTTTCTTT. Amino acids: CASSPMGSGTEAFF.

The chain is built from TRBV7-9 and TRBJ1-4, with D tentatively TRBD1 (5 bases). The CDR3 contains 15 residues. Germline-derived CDR1 and CDR2 are SEHNR and FQNEAQ (reference sequence). Trimming shortened V by 1 base and J by 7 bases, and 13 bases separated the two germline ends. The CDR3 region has the DNA TGTGCCAGCAGCTTAGGTGTATCCGGGGGTGAAAAACTGTTTTTT. Its protein product is CASSLGVSGGEKLFF.

This chain uses TRBV18 with TRBJ2-7; D is possibly TRBD1 (6 bases). The germline gives CDR1 KGHSH, CDR2 LQKENI. The CDR3 is made up of 14 amino acids. Trimming took off 3 bases at V and 3 bases at J, with 12 bases between the two ends. The CDR3 protein is CASSPTGTVYEQYF. In DNA form, the CDR3 reads TGTGCCAGCTCACCCACAGGGACCGTCTACGAGCAGTACTTC.

A remark on this clone: The junction departs from germline at one end; a sequencing error may be responsible. This chain connects TRBV7-7 to TRBJ2-5, with TRBD1 as a possible D gene (5 bases). The germline CDR1 and CDR2 sequences are SSHAT and FNYEAQ (reference sequence). The CDR3 has 12 amino acids. The CDR3 loop reads CASSFQGETQYF. As DNA, the CDR3 is TGTGCTAGCAGCTTTCAGGGAGAGACCCAGTACTTC.

This clone was detected only once. The genes are TRBV27 and TRBJ2-7; 11 nucleotides match TRBD2. From germline, CDR1 is MNHEY and CDR2 SMNVEV (reference sequence). The CDR3 contains 15 residues. Losses at the gene ends were 7 bases for V and 1 base for J; bases not matched to a gene: 6. The CDR3 bases are TGTGCCAGCACCAAGACTAGCGGGGCTTCCTACGAGCAGTACTTC. This translates into CASTKTSGASYEQYF.

The rearrangement uses TRBV6-2 or TRBV6-3 and TRBJ1-5, with D perhaps matching TRBD1 (5 bases). Germline-derived CDR1 and CDR2 are MNHEY and SVGEGT. The V gene lost 5 bases and the J gene lost 0 bases, with 17 bases spanning the gap. The CDR3 is 17 residues long. The CDR3 region is CASSQYRSSYSNQPQHF. The CDR3 DNA follows: TGTGCCAGCAGTCAGTACAGGAGCTCCTATAGCAATCAGCCCCAGCATTTT.

This clone was observed a handful of times. V gene TRBV18 combines with J gene TRBJ1-1; D uncertain. The germline gives CDR1 KGHSH, CDR2 LQKENI. Deletions cut 2 bases from V and 0 bases from J, with 10 bases between. CDR3 length: 15 residues. The CDR3 reads CASSPNRAMNTEAFF. CDR3 DNA: TGTGCCAGCTCACCAAACAGAGCCATGAACACTGAAGCTTTCTTT.

The gene calls are TRBV19 and TRBJ2-5; 11 bases fit TRBD1. Germline loops: CDR1 LNHDA, CDR2 SQIVND (reference sequence). With V trimmed by 5 bases and J by 4 bases, 3 bases remained unmatched. There are 14 residues in the CDR3. The CDR3 DNA reads TGTGCCAGTAGTCCGGGACAGGGGGGAGAGACCCAGTACTTC. Residues: CASSPGQGGETQYF.

The CDR3 DNA follows: TGCAGCGTAGTAAGAGCAGGGGGAAACACCATATATTTT. It codes for CSVVRAGGNTIYF. The rearrangement joins TRBV29-1 to TRBJ1-3; perhaps TRBD1 as D (5 bases). This CDR3 comprises 13 residues. Germline V gene lookup returns CDR1 SQVTM and CDR2 ANQGSEA. Trimming removed 6 bases from V and 4 bases from J, with 13 bases in between. The full variable domain, rest sourced from reference TRBV29-1 and TRBJ1-3, is SAVISQKPSRDICQRGTSLTIQCQVDSQVTMMFWYRQQPGQSLTLIATANQGSEATYESGFVIDKFPISRPNLTFSTLTVSNMSPEDSSIYLCSVVRAGGNTIYFGEGSWLTVV.

The V gene is TRBV15, the J gene TRBJ2-3, with 8 bases fitting TRBD2. With V trimmed by 2 bases and J by 1 base, 8 bases remained unmatched. The CDR3 contains 17 residues. Germline V CDR1 and CDR2: LNHNV, YYDKDF (reference sequence). In DNA, the CDR3 is TGTGCCACCAGCAGATCGAGACTCGGGGGGGGCACAGATACGCAGTATTTT. It translates to CATSRSRLGGGTDTQYF.

A single count supports this clone. The rearrangement uses TRBV28 and TRBJ2-1; 8 bases fit TRBD1. Germline V gene lookup returns CDR1 MDHEN and CDR2 SYDVKM. J was trimmed by 5 bases and V by 3 bases; bases with no gene match: 6. This CDR3 region has 15 residues. In DNA, the CDR3 is TGTGCCAGCAGTTTGGACAGGGACGTGAACAATGAGCAGTTCTTC. Encoded protein: CASSLDRDVNNEQFF.

This clone was seen just once. The CDR3 nucleotides are TGTGCCAGCAGTGAGCGCTCCCGGGGGAACACCGGGGAGCTGTTTTTT. As protein: CASSERSRGNTGELFF. This chain connects TRBV6-1 to TRBJ2-2; D might be TRBD2 (5 bases). The CDR3 contains 16 residues. Germline-derived CDR1 and CDR2 are MNHNS and SASEGT. V shed 3 bases and J shed 1 base, with 12 bases lying between them.

The chain couples TRBV12-3 or TRBV12-4 to TRBJ2-3, with unresolved D. Trimming took 5 bases from V and 3 from J, leaving 6 bases between them. This CDR3 has 12 amino acids. For the CDR3, the DNA is TGTGCCAGCAGTCCAGGTACAGATACGCAGTATTTT. Residues: CASSPGTDTQYF.

The V and J genes are TRBV7-9 and TRBJ1-4; 8 nucleotides line up with TRBD1. Unmatched junction bases numbered 5, after V lost 5 bases and J lost 6 bases. The germline gives CDR1 SEHNR, CDR2 FQNEAQ (reference sequence). The CDR3 consists of 14 residues. CDR3 DNA sequence: TGTGCCAGCAGCCAAGGACAGGGACATGAAAAACTGTTTTTT. The encoded protein is CASSQGQGHEKLFF.

The chain uses TRBV5-4 and TRBJ2-7, with TRBD1 identical over 7 bases. The CDR3 is made up of 16 amino acids. The junction had 10 bases not matched to a gene; V was cut back by 1 base and J by 3 bases. Per germline, CDR1 SGHNT and CDR2 YYREEE (reference sequence). The CDR3: CASSLINKGQYYEQYF. The CDR3 DNA is TGTGCCAGCAGCTTGATTAATAAGGGACAGTACTACGAGCAGTACTTC. Full variable domain (outside the CDR3, taken from reference TRBV5-4 and TRBJ2-7): ETGVTQSPTHLIKTRGQQVTLRCSSQSGHNTVSWYQQALGQGPQFIFQYYREEENGRGNFPPRFSGLQFPNYSSELNVNALELDDSALYLCASSLINKGQYYEQYFGPGTRLTVT.

The gene calls are TRBV6-2 or TRBV6-3 and TRBJ2-1; 11 bases match TRBD2. Germline CDR1 and CDR2: MNHEY and SVGEGT. There are 15 residues in the CDR3. The V and J ends lost 6 bases and 5 bases, in that order; junction bases with no gene match: 6. CDR3 bases: TGTGCCAGCAGCCCAGGGACTAGCGGTAACAATGAGCAGTTCTTC. Its protein product is CASSPGTSGNNEQFF.

The chain has TRBV12-3 or TRBV12-4 and TRBJ2-3, with unresolved D. Trimming took 3 bases from V and 4 from J, leaving 5 bases between them. The CDR3 sequence is 12 residues long. The CDR3 bases are TGTGCCAGCAGTTTTGGCCCAGATACGCAGTATTTT. Its protein is CASSFGPDTQYF.

This clone was detected only once. The CDR3 DNA follows: TGTGCCAGCAGCGTCGGGATTTTGCATGGCTACACCTTC. Its translation: CASSVGILHGYTF. The chain links TRBV9 to TRBJ1-2, with D unresolved. The length of the CDR3 is 13 residues. CDR1 is SGDLS, CDR2 YYNGEE, per germline. V was pared by 2 bases and J by 6 bases, with 11 bases between.

A remark on this clone: At one boundary the junction diverges from the germline segment, which might be a read error. The genes are TRBV20-1 and TRBJ1-1; no clear D gene. This CDR3 comprises 10 residues. Germline-derived CDR1 and CDR2 are DFQATT and SNEGSKA (reference sequence). The CDR3 DNA is TGCAGTGCCTTTGTGTGGGGAGTTATTTTT. Its translation is CSAFVWGVIF.

V usage is TRBV30 and J usage is TRBJ2-5; D may be TRBD1 (6 bases). CDR1 GTSNPN and CDR2 SVGIG come from the germline V gene (reference sequence). The CDR3 covers 11 residues. The CDR3: CAGAEGETQYF. In nucleotides, the CDR3 is TGTGCGGGGGCCGAGGGGGAGACCCAGTACTTC.